Reported below is one T cell receptor beta chain. Its antigen is still unknown. The record originates from a study of shared clonotypes between healthy human individuals. Naive CD8 cells were CD45RO-negative, positively selected for CCR7, excluding terminally differentiated effector memory CD45RA+ cells. Study results and caveats: The diversity represented, both genetic and in exposure history, was limited by few donors. A handful of donors had approximately 4.6% of their naive CD4 clonotypes in common. What naive subsets generally showed was a larger estimated richness than memory subsets showed.

V lost 3 bases and J 3 bases, leaving 11 bases between the germline ends. Germline lookup yields CDR1 ENHRY and CDR2 SYGVKD. The CDR3 runs to 14 residues. Sequencing was performed with immunoSEQ multiplex PCR; in TCRdb, only in-frame clones are kept and a portion is missing. The sample lists millions of clones; approximately 94% were seen once. The sequence was obtained from a young man in good health. Sequencing input: naive CD8+ T cells sorted from blood. The V call is TRBV10-3, the J call TRBJ1-1; D is possibly TRBD1 (5 bases). CDR3 protein: CAISDWGKDTEAFF. CDR3 coding DNA: TGTGCCATCAGTGACTGGGGGAAGGACACTGAAGCTTTCTTT.